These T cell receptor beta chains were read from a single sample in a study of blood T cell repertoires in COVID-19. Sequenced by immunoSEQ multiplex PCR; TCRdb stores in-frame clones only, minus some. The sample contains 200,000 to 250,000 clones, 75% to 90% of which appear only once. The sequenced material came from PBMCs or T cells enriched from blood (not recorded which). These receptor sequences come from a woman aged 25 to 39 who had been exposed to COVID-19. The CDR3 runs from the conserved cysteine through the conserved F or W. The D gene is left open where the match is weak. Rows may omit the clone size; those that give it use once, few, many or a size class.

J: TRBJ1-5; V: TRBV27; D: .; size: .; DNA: TGTGCCAGCAGTTTTCTAGGGGGTAGCAATCAGCCCCAGCATTTT; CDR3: CASSFLGGSNQPQHF
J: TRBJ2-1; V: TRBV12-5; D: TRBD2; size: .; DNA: TGTGCTAGTGGTTTGTTCCCTAGCGGGTACAATGAGCAGTTCTTC; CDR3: CASGLFPSGYNEQFF
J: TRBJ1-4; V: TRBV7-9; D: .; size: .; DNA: TGTGCCAGCAGCTTATATCAGGGACTCGGGGGTGAAAAACTGTTTTTT; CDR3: CASSLYQGLGGEKLFF
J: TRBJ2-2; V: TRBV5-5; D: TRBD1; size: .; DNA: TGTGCCAGCAGCCGACAGGGAATTAGGACCGGGGAGCTGTTTTTT; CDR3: CASSRQGIRTGELFF
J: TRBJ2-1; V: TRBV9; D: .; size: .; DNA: TGTGCCAGCAGCGTCGGGGGCTCCTACAATGAGCAGTTCTTC; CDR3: CASSVGGSYNEQFF
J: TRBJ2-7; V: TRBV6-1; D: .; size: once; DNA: TGTGCCAGCAGTGAAGGGGGCTGGCGAGGCTACGAGCAGTACTTC; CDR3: CASSEGGWRGYEQYF
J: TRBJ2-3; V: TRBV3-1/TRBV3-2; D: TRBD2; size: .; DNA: TGTGCCAGCAGTCGAATGACTAGCGGGAGTCCAGATACGCAGTATTTT; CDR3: CASSRMTSGSPDTQYF
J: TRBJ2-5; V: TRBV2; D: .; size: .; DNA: TGTGCCAGCAACAACAGGCGGTTGGAGACCCAGTACTTC; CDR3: CASNNRRLETQYF
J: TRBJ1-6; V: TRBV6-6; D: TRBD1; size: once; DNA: TGTGCCAGCAGTTATTCCGGGACAGGGTTTGTGTCCCTCCACTTT; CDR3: CASSYSGTGFVSLHF
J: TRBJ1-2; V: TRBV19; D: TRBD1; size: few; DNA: TGTGCCAGTAGTGTACGACAGGGTAACTATGGCTACACCTTC; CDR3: CASSVRQGNYGYTF
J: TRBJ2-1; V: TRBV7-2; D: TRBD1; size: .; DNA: TGTGCCAGCAGCGAGGGACAGCTCTCCTACAATGAGCAGTTCTTC; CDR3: CASSEGQLSYNEQFF
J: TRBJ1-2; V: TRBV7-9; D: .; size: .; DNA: TGTGCCAGCAGCTGGGGGGGATCCACGGACTATGGCTACACCTTC; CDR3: CASSWGGSTDYGYTF
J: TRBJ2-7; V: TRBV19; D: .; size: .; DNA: TGTGCCAGTAGTATTATCCCCTACGAGCAGTACTTC; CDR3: CASSIIPYEQYF
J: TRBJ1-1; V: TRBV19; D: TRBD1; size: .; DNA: TGTGCCAGTAGTCATCCTGGACAGGGAGGAACTGAAGCTTTCTTT; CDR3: CASSHPGQGGTEAFF
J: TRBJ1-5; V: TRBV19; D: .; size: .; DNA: TGTGCCAGTACCCACAAGACAGGAATTAATCAGCCCCAGCATTTT; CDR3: CASTHKTGINQPQHF
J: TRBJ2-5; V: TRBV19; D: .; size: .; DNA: TGTGCCAGTAGTAACGGCAGGGCACAGACCCAGTACTTC; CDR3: CASSNGRAQTQYF
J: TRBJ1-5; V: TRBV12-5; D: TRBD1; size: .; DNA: TGTGCTAGTGGCCCGGACAGGGGAGGTGAAGGCAATCAGCCCCAGCATTTT; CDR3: CASGPDRGGEGNQPQHF
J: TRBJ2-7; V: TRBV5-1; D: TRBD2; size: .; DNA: TGCGCCAGCAGCCCCGGGACTAGCGGGAAGGTCCACGAGCAGTACTTC; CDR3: CASSPGTSGKVHEQYF
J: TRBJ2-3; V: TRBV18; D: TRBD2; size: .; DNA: TGTGCCAGCTCACCAAGACTAGCGGGAGGCGGAGATACGCAGTATTTT; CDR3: CASSPRLAGGGDTQYF
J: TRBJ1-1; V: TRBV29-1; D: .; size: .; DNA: TGCAGCGTTCTTAACACTGAAGCTTTCTTT; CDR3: CSVLNTEAFF
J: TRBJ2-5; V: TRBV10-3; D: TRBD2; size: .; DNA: TGTGCCATCAGTGAGTTTTTCGCGGGAGGAGAGACCCAGTACTTC; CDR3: CAISEFFAGGETQYF
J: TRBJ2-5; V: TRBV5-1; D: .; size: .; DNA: TGCGCCAGCAGCTTGGTTTTCGAAGAGACCCAGTACTTC; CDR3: CASSLVFEETQYF
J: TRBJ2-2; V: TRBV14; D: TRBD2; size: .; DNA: TGTGCCAGCAGCCAATCTAGCGGCTCCACCGGGGAGCTGTTTTTT; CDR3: CASSQSSGSTGELFF
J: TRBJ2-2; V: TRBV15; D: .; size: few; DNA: TGTGCCACCAGCAGAACCATAGCGTATACCGGGGAGCTGTTTTTT; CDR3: CATSRTIAYTGELFF
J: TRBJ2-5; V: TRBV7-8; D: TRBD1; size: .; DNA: TGTGCCAGCAGCCGAATGGGGACAGGGATCGCCGAGACCCAGTACTTC; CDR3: CASSRMGTGIAETQYF
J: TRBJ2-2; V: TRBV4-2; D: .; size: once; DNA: TGTGCCAGCAGCCAACTCGGGGAGCTGTTTTTT; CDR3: CASSQLGELFF
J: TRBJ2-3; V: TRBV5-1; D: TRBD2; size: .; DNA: TGCGCCAGCAGCTTGGTGGCGGGAGCAGATACGCAGTATTTT; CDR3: CASSLVAGADTQYF
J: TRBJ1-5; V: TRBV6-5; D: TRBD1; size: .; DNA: TGTGCCAGCGACGGACAGGTCAATCAGCCCCAGCATTTT; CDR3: CASDGQVNQPQHF
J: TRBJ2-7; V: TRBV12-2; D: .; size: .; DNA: TGTGCAAGTCGCTTAGAGGGTGCGGGCTACGAGCAGTACTTC; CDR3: CASRLEGAGYEQYF
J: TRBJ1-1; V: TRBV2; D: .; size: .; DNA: TGTGCCAGCAGTGAAGCGCTTCGGGGGGCTGAAGCTTTCTTT; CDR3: CASSEALRGAEAFF
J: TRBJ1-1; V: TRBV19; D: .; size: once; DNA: TGTGCCAGTAGTGATACAATGAACACTGAAGCTTTCTTT; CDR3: CASSDTMNTEAFF
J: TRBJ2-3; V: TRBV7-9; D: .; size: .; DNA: TGTGCCAGCAGCTTAGCGCGAGTAAACCTAGATACGCAGTATTTT; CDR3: CASSLARVNLDTQYF
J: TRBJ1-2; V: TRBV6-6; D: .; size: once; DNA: TGTGCCAGCAGTTACTACCCCCGGGAGGGAGGCTACACCTTC; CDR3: CASSYYPREGGYTF
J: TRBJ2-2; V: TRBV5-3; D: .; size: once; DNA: TGTGCCACCCCGCGCAACACCGGGGAGCTGTTTTTT; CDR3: CATPRNTGELFF
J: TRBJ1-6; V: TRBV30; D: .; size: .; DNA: TGTGCCTGGAGGCAGATTAATTCACCCCTCCACTTT; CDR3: CAWRQINSPLHF
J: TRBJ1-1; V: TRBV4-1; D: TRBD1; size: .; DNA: TGCGCCAGCAGCCAAGAGGGATTGACAGGGGTGAACACTGAAGCTTTCTTT; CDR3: CASSQEGLTGVNTEAFF
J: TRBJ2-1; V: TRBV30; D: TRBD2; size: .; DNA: TGTGCCGTGACTAGCGGGATATGGGGGAATGAGCAGTTCTTC; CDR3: CAVTSGIWGNEQFF
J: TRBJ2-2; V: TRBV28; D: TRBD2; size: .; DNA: TGTGCCAGCAGTCTGCTAGCGGGAACGAACACCGGGGAGCTGTTTTTT; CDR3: CASSLLAGTNTGELFF
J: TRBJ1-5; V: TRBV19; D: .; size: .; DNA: TGTGCCAGGTTCGTGTATAGCAATCAGCCCCAGCATTTT; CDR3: CARFVYSNQPQHF
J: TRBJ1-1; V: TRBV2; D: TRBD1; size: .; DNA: TGTGCCAGCAAACAGGGACAGGGGTCCACTGAAGCTTTCTTT; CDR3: CASKQGQGSTEAFF
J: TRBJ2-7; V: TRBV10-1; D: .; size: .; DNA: TGCGCCAGCAAGACAGGAGCCTACGAGCAGTACTTC; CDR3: CASKTGAYEQYF
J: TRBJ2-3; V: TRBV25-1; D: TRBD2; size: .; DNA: TGTGCCAGCAGTGAAAGGGCTAGCGGCAATACGCAGTATTTT; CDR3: CASSERASGNTQYF
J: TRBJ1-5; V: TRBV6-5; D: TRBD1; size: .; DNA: TGTGCCAGCAGACCGACAGGGGACAATCAGCCCCAGCATTTT; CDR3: CASRPTGDNQPQHF
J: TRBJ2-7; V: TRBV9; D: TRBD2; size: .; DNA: TGTGCCAGCAGCGCCAAGGTCGGGGGGGGCGAGCAGTACTTC; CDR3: CASSAKVGGGEQYF
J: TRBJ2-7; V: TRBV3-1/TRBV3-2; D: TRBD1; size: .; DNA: TGTGCCAGCAGCCAGACAGGGGTCACGAGAGAGCAGTACTTC; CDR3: CASSQTGVTREQYF
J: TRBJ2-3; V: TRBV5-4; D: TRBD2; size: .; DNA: TGTGCCAGCAGCGACGGAGCGGGAGAGTTCGGCGATACGCAGTATTTT; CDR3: CASSDGAGEFGDTQYF
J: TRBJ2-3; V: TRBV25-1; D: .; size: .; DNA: TGTGCCAGCAGTGGGTTTAGCACTAGCACAGATACGCAGTATTTT; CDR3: CASSGFSTSTDTQYF
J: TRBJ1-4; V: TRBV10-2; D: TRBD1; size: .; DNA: TGCGCCAGCAGATCGGGACAGGGGTGGGAAAAACTGTTTTTT; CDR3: CASRSGQGWEKLFF
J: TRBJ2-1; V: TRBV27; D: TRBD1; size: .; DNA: TGTGCCAGCCGGGACAGGGGATCCAATGAGCAGTTCTTC; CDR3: CASRDRGSNEQFF
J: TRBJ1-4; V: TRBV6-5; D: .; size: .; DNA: TGTGCCAGCAGGCCCGACAGGACAACTAATGAAAAACTGTTTTTT; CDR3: CASRPDRTTNEKLFF
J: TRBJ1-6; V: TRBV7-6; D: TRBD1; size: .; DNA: TGTGCCAGCAGCTTAGAACATAGGGCAGGGGGAAATTCACCCCTCCACTTT; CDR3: CASSLEHRAGGNSPLHF
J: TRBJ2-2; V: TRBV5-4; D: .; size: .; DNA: TGTGCCAGCAGCTTGGGGGGAGAGGTGATCACCGGGGAGCTGTTTTTT; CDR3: CASSLGGEVITGELFF
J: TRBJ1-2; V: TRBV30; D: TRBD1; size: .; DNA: TGTGCCTGGAGAGGACAGGGTTGGGGCTACACCTTC; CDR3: CAWRGQGWGYTF
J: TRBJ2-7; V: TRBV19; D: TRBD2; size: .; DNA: TGTGCCAGTAGTATGAGGGAGGGCCCCACGCAGTACTTC; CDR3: CASSMREGPTQYF
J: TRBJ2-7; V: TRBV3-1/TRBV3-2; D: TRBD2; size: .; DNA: TGTGCCAGCAGATACAGCGGGAGCCACTACGAGCAGTACTTC; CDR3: CASRYSGSHYEQYF